The 27 T cell receptor beta chains reported below all come from one sample, sequenced in a study of graft-versus-host responses after intestinal transplantation. No antigen has been assigned to these receptors. Using immunoSEQ multiplex PCR, the repertoire was profiled, and TCRdb retains in-frame clones only, with some absent. The sample has 95,000 to 110,000 clones; over 85% are singletons. The sequencing here drew on unstimulated CD8+ T cells sorted from spleen or lymph node cells, taken before intestinal transplant. The receptor source for this set is a human donor who received an intestinal transplant.

This chain uses TRBV21-1 with TRBJ1-5; no check of the table's D call, TRBD1, against the DNA was made. TRBV21-1 is labeled a pseudogene. The CDR3 has 15 residues. DNA for the CDR3: TGTGCCAGCAGCAAAGTCCTGGACAGTTTACAGCCCCAGCATTTT. It specifies CASSKVLDSLQPQHF.

The chain joins TRBV27 to TRBJ2-7; TRBD1 agrees at 9 bases. The CDR3 extends over 13 amino acids. CDR1 MNHEY and CDR2 SMNVEV come from the germline V gene (reference sequence). V shed 8 bases, J shed 4 bases, and the junction held 6 bases outside the gene matches. The CDR3 coding sequence is TGTGCCAGCCAACCGACAGGGGGGTACGAGCAGTACTTC. Protein product: CASQPTGGYEQYF.

This clone was recorded only once. The chain has TRBV5-8 and TRBJ2-6; either TRBD1 or TRBD2 may supply D (5 bases each). CDR1 is SGHTS, CDR2 YDEGEE, per germline. V lost 0 bases, J lost 2 bases, and 9 bases lay in between. CDR3 length: 16 residues. This CDR3 is CASSLVLGAGANVLTF. For the CDR3, the DNA is TGTGCCAGCAGCTTGGTTCTGGGGGCTGGGGCCAACGTCCTGACTTTC.

V and J are TRBV4-2 and TRBJ2-1; D is unresolved. V was clipped by 6 bases and J by 2 bases, with 11 bases between them. There are 14 residues in the CDR3. Germline CDR1 is LGHNA and CDR2 is YNFKEQ. CDR3 amino acids: CASRFLGPYNEQFF. The CDR3 nucleotides read TGTGCCAGCAGATTCCTTGGTCCCTACAATGAGCAGTTCTTC.

The gene calls are TRBV7-9 and TRBJ1-2, with D perhaps matching TRBD1 (5 bases). The CDR3 is 15 residues long. Trimming cost V 5 bases and J 2 bases, with 15 bases left between them. Per germline, CDR1 SEHNR and CDR2 FQNEAQ (reference sequence). The CDR3: CASSPEGSTNYGYTF. CDR3 nucleotide sequence: TGTGCCAGCAGCCCCGAGGGGAGCACCAACTATGGCTACACCTTC.

This chain joins TRBV27 and TRBJ2-1; D call uncertain. V dropped 5 bases and J dropped 6 bases, with 8 bases sitting between them. CDR1 is MNHEY, CDR2 SMNVEV, per germline (reference sequence). The CDR3 is made up of 12 amino acids. The CDR3 sequence: CASSPRTNEQFF. CDR3 DNA sequence: TGTGCCAGCAGTCCACGGACCAATGAGCAGTTCTTC.

The rearrangement uses TRBV29-1 and TRBJ2-3, with 7 bases matching TRBD2. CDR1 and CDR2 (germline): SQVTM, ANQGSEA. The CDR3 is 14 amino acids. The V segment lost 4 bases and the J segment 2 bases; nucleotides outside the gene matches: 6. The DNA of the CDR3 is TGCAGCGTTGTGGCTAGCGGACCCACAGATACGCAGTATTTT. Protein product: CSVVASGPTDTQYF.

The genes are TRBV7-7 and TRBJ2-2; either TRBD1 or TRBD2 may fit D (6 bases each). V was pared by 3 bases and J by 7 bases, with 18 bases between. This CDR3 comprises 16 residues. CDR1 is SSHAT, CDR2 FNYEAQ, per germline (reference sequence). The CDR3 region has the DNA TGTGCCAGCAGCTTCGCAGGGGCCCCCGGGGGCGGGGAGCTGTTTTTT. It codes for CASSFAGAPGGGELFF.

This clone has a single count. The CDR3 nucleotides are TGTGCCAGCAGCTTATCAGGGCTTGGCACTGAAGCTTTCTTT. As protein: CASSLSGLGTEAFF. This chain uses TRBV7-9 with TRBJ1-1, with a possible D match to TRBD1 (5 bases). The CDR3 is 14 residues long. With 2 bases removed from V and 4 bases from J, the gap between germline ends came to 11 bases. Per the germline V gene, CDR1 is SEHNR and CDR2 is FQNEAQ (reference sequence).

V and J are TRBV5-6 and TRBJ1-2; no firm D call. The CDR3 is 15 amino acids. In germline, CDR1 is SGHDT, CDR2 YYEEEE. V was clipped by 0 bases and J by 0 bases, with 9 bases between them. CDR3 protein: CASSLGARANYGYTF. DNA of the CDR3: TGTGCCAGCAGCTTGGGGGCCAGAGCTAACTATGGCTACACCTTC. Together with reference TRBV5-6 and TRBJ1-2, the CDR3 gives the full variable domain: DAGVTQSPTHLIKTRGQQVTLRCSPKSGHDTVSWYQQALGQGPQFIFQYYEEEERQRGNFPDRFSGHQFPNYSSELNVNALLLGDSALYLCASSLGARANYGYTFGSGTRLTVV.

V is TRBV4-1 and J is TRBJ2-7; 9 bases are a match to TRBD1. After removal of 1 base from V and 2 bases from J, the junction contained 3 bases not matched to a gene. CDR1 is MGHRA, CDR2 YSYEKL, per germline. The CDR3 covers 15 residues. The CDR3 bases are TGCGCCAGCAGCCAAGTACAGGGGGCCCCCTACGAGCAGTACTTC. As protein: CASSQVQGAPYEQYF.

The genes are TRBV6-5 and TRBJ2-7; D is possibly TRBD1 (5 bases). Per the germline V gene, CDR1 is MNHEY and CDR2 is SVGAGI. This CDR3 has 12 amino acids. V gave up 7 bases and J gave up 4 bases, with 11 bases separating them. The CDR3 loop is CASIQGLYEQYF. CDR3 in DNA: TGTGCCAGCATCCAGGGCCTTTACGAGCAGTACTTC.

A single count supports this clone. The rearrangement links TRBV18 to TRBJ1-1; a possible D gene is TRBD1 (6 bases). V lost 2 bases, J lost 1 base, and 11 bases lay in between. The germline V gene encodes CDR1 KGHSH and CDR2 LQKENI. The CDR3 spans 15 residues. The CDR3 is CASSPVGGSNTEAFF. CDR3 sequence (DNA): TGTGCCAGCTCACCAGTGGGGGGCTCGAACACTGAAGCTTTCTTT.

The rearrangement joins TRBV10-3 to TRBJ2-3; D might be TRBD2 (5 bases). CDR3 length equals 17 residues. The V and J ends lost 2 bases and 2 bases respectively, with 17 bases between them. Germline CDR1 ENHRY, CDR2 SYGVKD. The CDR3 loop is CAISETLEGGLTDTQYF. The CDR3 bases are TGTGCCATCAGTGAGACTCTTGAGGGCGGTCTCACAGATACGCAGTATTTT.

This chain uses TRBV2 with TRBJ1-1; TRBD1 matches 7 bases. CDR3 length equals 14 residues. The ends lost 5 bases at V and 1 base at J; junction bases unmatched: 4. Germline V gives CDR1 SNHLY, CDR2 FYNNEI. The CDR3 protein is CASSTWDRNTEAFF. CDR3 nucleotide sequence: TGTGCCAGCAGTACCTGGGACAGGAACACTGAAGCTTTCTTT. Looking up the rest from reference TRBV2 and TRBJ1-1 gives the full variable domain: EPEVTQTPSHQVTQMGQEVILRCVPISNHLYFYWYRQILGQKVEFLVSFYNNEISEKSEIFDDQFSVERPDGSNFTLKIRSTKLEDSAMYFCASSTWDRNTEAFFGQGTRLTVV.

This clone came up once. This sequence joins TRBV14 and TRBJ2-7; D possibly uses TRBD1 or TRBD2 (5 bases each). Germline V gene sequence: CDR1 SGHDN, CDR2 FVKESK. The CDR3 contains 15 residues. The germline V and J ends were trimmed by 3 bases and 2 bases, with 14 bases remaining between them. This CDR3 reads CASSQPHQGPYEQYF. The CDR3 DNA reads as TGTGCCAGCAGCCAGCCCCATCAGGGACCCTACGAGCAGTACTTC.

The chain employs TRBV7-3 and TRBJ2-1, with TRBD1 identical over 10 bases. This CDR3 contains 15 residues. The germline CDR1 and CDR2 sequences are SGHTA and FQGTGA. Trimming removed 3 bases from V and 7 bases from J; junction bases left unmatched: 6. The DNA of the CDR3 is TGTGCCAGCAGCTTTGGACAGGGGGTGGTTAATGAGCAGTTCTTC. Protein: CASSFGQGVVNEQFF.

In its sample, this clone was seen once. The chain links TRBV27 to TRBJ2-7; 7 bases are a match to TRBD1. Germline CDR1 MNHEY, CDR2 SMNVEV (reference sequence). Trimming at V came to 4 bases and at J to 2 bases, leaving 8 bases not matched to a gene. The CDR3 has 15 amino acids. CDR3 protein: CASSSLQGVPYEQYF. In DNA, the CDR3 is TGTGCCAGCAGTTCTCTGCAGGGGGTCCCCTACGAGCAGTACTTC.

The J gene is TRBJ2-2, the V gene TRBV7-9; D is unresolved. With 6 bases removed from V and 5 bases from J, the gap between germline ends came to 4 bases. CDR3 size: 11 residues. The germline V gene has CDR1 SEHNR and CDR2 FQNEAQ (reference sequence). In DNA, the CDR3 is TGTGCCAGCAGTTCGACCGGGGAGCTGTTTTTT. It codes for CASSSTGELFF.

V usage is TRBV6-5 and J usage is TRBJ2-2; maybe TRBD1 (5 bases). Germline CDR1 and CDR2: MNHEY and SVGAGI. Deletions cut 8 bases from V and 0 bases from J, with 10 bases between. The CDR3 runs 14 residues. Here the CDR3 reads CASGAGANTGELFF. As DNA, the CDR3 is TGTGCCAGCGGGGCTGGGGCGAACACCGGGGAGCTGTTTTTT.

This clone showed up just once. CDR3 DNA: TGTGCCAGAAGCCAAACCGGGACTCCCTACGAGCAGTACTTC. It translates to CARSQTGTPYEQYF. The chain has TRBV5-3 and TRBJ2-7; weak D call: TRBD2 (6 bases). TRBV5-3 is an ORF for which the function is uncertain. CDR3 length: 14 amino acids. With 4 bases removed from V and 2 bases from J, the gap between germline ends came to 13 bases.

The chain employs TRBV5-1 and TRBJ1-6; D perhaps matches TRBD1 (6 bases). The V gene lost 0 bases and the J gene lost 6 bases, with 16 bases spanning the gap. The CDR3 has 17 amino acids. The germline V gene has CDR1 SGHRS and CDR2 YFSETQ. CDR3 coding DNA: TGCGCCAGCAGCTTGGGATCCCCAGGGGTTCGTAATTCACCCCTCCACTTT. Amino acid sequence: CASSLGSPGVRNSPLHF.

This rearrangement joins TRBV6-1 to TRBJ1-2, with D possibly TRBD1 on 5 matching bases. Between the trimmed V and J ends, which lost 6 bases and 3 bases, there was a span of 14 bases. The CDR3 has 14 amino acids. CDR1 and CDR2 from the germline V gene are MNHNS and SASEGT. CDR3 nucleotide sequence: TGTGCCAGCAGAACTCAGGGTTGGGACTATGGCTACACCTTC. Translating it yields CASRTQGWDYGYTF.

V is TRBV19 and J is TRBJ2-5, with D maybe TRBD1 (6 bases). Germline values: CDR1 LNHDA, CDR2 SQIVND (reference sequence). There are 14 residues in the CDR3. Trimming removed 9 bases at V and 4 bases at J, with 18 bases between. This chain's CDR3 is CARHDPGVRETQYF. The CDR3, as DNA: TGTGCCAGACATGACCCAGGGGTCCGAGAGACCCAGTACTTC. Using reference TRBV19 and TRBJ2-5 for the parts outside the CDR3, the full variable domain is DGGITQSPKYLFRKEGQNVTLSCEQNLNHDAMYWYRQDPGQGLRLIYYSQIVNDFQKGDIAEGYSVSREKKESFPLTVTSAQKNPTAFYLCARHDPGVRETQYFGPGTRLLVL.

The chain couples TRBV29-1 to TRBJ1-1; 11 bases agree with TRBD1. In germline, CDR1 is SQVTM, CDR2 ANQGSEA. The CDR3 has 15 residues. V gave up 7 bases and J gave up 1 base; unmatched junction bases: 8. This CDR3 reads CSADRGPRQNTEAFF. DNA for the CDR3: TGCAGCGCGGACAGGGGGCCTCGACAGAACACTGAAGCTTTCTTT.

V usage is TRBV6-5 and J usage is TRBJ1-5; TRBD1 matches at 7 bases. The V gene end was trimmed by 6 bases and the J gene end by 0 bases; junction bases not matched to a gene: 5. The CDR3 contains 15 residues. Germline lookup yields CDR1 MNHEY and CDR2 SVGAGI. CDR3 in DNA: TGTGCCAGCAGAGGGACAGCCTATAGCAATCAGCCCCAGCATTTT. Its translation: CASRGTAYSNQPQHF.

This clone was detected once. In DNA form, the CDR3 reads TGTGCCAGCAGCGGAAGGGGGGTCGTCTATGGCTACACCTTC. This gives the protein CASSGRGVVYGYTF. The chain carries TRBV5-4 and TRBJ1-2; D may be TRBD1 (6 bases). This CDR3 has 14 amino acids. Trimming stripped 4 bases from V and 4 bases from J, with 14 bases between. Germline CDR1 SGHNT, CDR2 YYREEE (reference sequence).